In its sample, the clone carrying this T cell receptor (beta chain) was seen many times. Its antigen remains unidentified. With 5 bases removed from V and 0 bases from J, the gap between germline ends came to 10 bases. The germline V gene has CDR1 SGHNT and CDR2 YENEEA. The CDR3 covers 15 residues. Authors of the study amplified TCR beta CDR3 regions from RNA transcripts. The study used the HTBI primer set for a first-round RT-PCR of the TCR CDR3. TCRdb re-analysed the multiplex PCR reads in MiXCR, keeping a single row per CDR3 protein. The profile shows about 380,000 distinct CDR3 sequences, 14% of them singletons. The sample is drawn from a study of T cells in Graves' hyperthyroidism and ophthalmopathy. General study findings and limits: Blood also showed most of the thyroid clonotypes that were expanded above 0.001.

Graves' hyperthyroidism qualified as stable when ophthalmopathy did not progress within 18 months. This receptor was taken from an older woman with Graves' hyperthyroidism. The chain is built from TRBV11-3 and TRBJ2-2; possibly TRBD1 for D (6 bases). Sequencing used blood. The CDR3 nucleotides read TGTGCCAGCAGCCCCACAGGGACGAACACCGGGGAGCTGTTTTTT. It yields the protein CASSPTGTNTGELFF.